The clone carrying this T cell receptor (beta chain) occurred a few times. Germline lookup yields CDR1 LNHNV and CDR2 YYDKDF (reference sequence). Deletions cut 0 bases from V and 11 bases from J, with 10 bases between. CDR3 size: 12 residues. This entry comes from a study of CD8+ T cells in alopecia areata. RNA, once extracted, was reverse transcribed into cDNA for use as the sequencing template. This table comes from immunoSEQ multiplex PCR, and its TCRdb copy is limited to in-frame clones, with some not included. The table records 100,000 to 150,000 clones, around 60% of them present only once. The source was CD4+ T cells sorted from blood, collected at week 0. This chain connects TRBV15 to TRBJ1-1; D is uncertain. This receptor was obtained from a human donor with alopecia areata. This chain's CDR3 is CATSREGLEAFF. As DNA, the CDR3 is TGTGCCACCAGCAGAGAGGGGTTGGAGGCTTTCTTT.